This TCR beta chain was documented in a study of blood T cell repertoires in COVID-19. The protocol was immunoSEQ multiplex PCR, while the TCRdb copy is restricted to in-frame clones and leaves out a portion. The data show about 210,000 clones, with about 92% seen just once and under 1.5% held by the top ten. This clonotype was obtained from a man aged 25-45 years with acute or convalescent COVID-19. The sequenced sample consisted of peripheral blood.

CDR3 coding DNA: TGCGCCAGCAGCCAAGGGCGTGGGGGGGCGGTGAACACCATATATTTT. Its translation: CASSQGRGGAVNTIYF. V gene TRBV4-1 combines with J gene TRBJ1-3; possibly TRBD1 for D (6 bases). V lost 1 base and J 7 bases, leaving 17 bases between the germline ends. The CDR3 totals 16 residues. Germline V gene data show CDR1 as MGHRA and CDR2 as YSYEKL.